The 4 T cell receptor beta chains presented below share a single source sample, sequenced in a study of shared clonotypes between healthy human individuals. Using immunoSEQ multiplex PCR, the repertoire was profiled, and TCRdb retains in-frame clones only, with some absent. The sample yields hundreds of thousands of clones, roughly 72% seen once. Specimen: memory CD4+ T cells sorted from blood. The subset denotes: CD45RA-negative fraction. These receptors were obtained from a woman aged 30 to 39 in good health.

The chain joins TRBV6-4 to TRBJ2-4; D possibly corresponds to TRBD1 (5 bases). The V end lost 2 bases, the J end lost 0 bases, and 14 bases lay between the germline ends. The CDR3 contains 17 residues. From germline, CDR1 is MRHNA and CDR2 SNTAGT. The CDR3 loop reads CASSDPDRDLAKNIQYF. Here the CDR3 DNA reads TGTGCCAGCAGTGACCCTGACAGAGATCTAGCCAAAAACATTCAGTACTTC.

This clone came up a few times. The rearrangement links TRBV7-2 to TRBJ2-7; TRBD2 agrees at 10 bases. The CDR3 sequence is 16 residues long. Germline V gene data show CDR1 as SGHTA and CDR2 as FQGNSA. V trimming: 5 bases; J trimming: 2 bases; junction bases outside the gene matches: 9. The CDR3 DNA follows: TGTGCCAGCAGCCCAACCTGGACTAGCGGTACCTACGAGCAGTACTTC. Translated, it gives CASSPTWTSGTYEQYF.

This chain joins TRBV19 and TRBJ2-7; 12 bases are shared with TRBD1. The trim removed 4 bases at V and 3 bases at J, leaving 4 bases unmatched. The germline V gene has CDR1 LNHDA and CDR2 SQIVND (reference sequence). The CDR3 totals 15 residues. The CDR3 coding sequence is TGTGCCAGTAGTACACGGGACAGGGGGCTCTACGAGCAGTACTTC. Translated, it gives CASSTRDRGLYEQYF.

The chain is built from TRBV7-2 and TRBJ1-1; D gene unclear. Trimming took off 1 base at V and 4 bases at J, with 13 bases between the two ends. From germline, CDR1 is SGHTA and CDR2 FQGNSA. This CDR3 has 15 amino acids. CDR3 nucleotides: TGTGCCAGCAGCTTAGTAAAAGGTTTGAGCACTGAAGCTTTCTTT. Its protein product is CASSLVKGLSTEAFF.